Listed below are T cell receptor beta chains from one sample, sequenced in a study of shared clonotypes between healthy human individuals. Profiling relied on immunoSEQ multiplex PCR, and the TCRdb table lists in-frame clones only, not all of them. The sample has approximately 940,000 clones; about three quarters are singletons. Sequencing input: memory CD4+ T cells sorted from blood. These receptors came from a man aged 18 to 30 in good health. The CDR3 runs from the conserved cysteine through the conserved F or W. The D gene is left open where the match is weak. A clone size is listed for some rows: how often the clone was seen (once, few, many), or a class if it is expanded.

d_call,clone_size,cdr3_length,v_call,j_call,cdr3_nt,cdr3_aa
.,few,13,TRBV9,TRBJ1-1,TGTGCCAGCAGCTCCCAGATGAACACTGAAGCTTTCTTT,CASSSQMNTEAFF
.,.,13,TRBV28,TRBJ1-3,TGTGCCAGCAGTTCCGGACCCGTCGGCACCATATATTTT,CASSSGPVGTIYF
.,.,15,TRBV7-2,TRBJ2-7,TGTGCCAGCAGCTTAGTCGCGTTTGTAGGGGGCGAGCAGTACTTC,CASSLVAFVGGEQYF
TRBD2,.,19,TRBV7-8,TRBJ2-3,TGTGCCAGCAGCTTAGGAACGGGAGGGTATAAACCTAGCACAGATACGCAGTATTTT,CASSLGTGGYKPSTDTQYF
.,.,15,TRBV7-2,TRBJ2-5,TGTGCCAGCAGCTTAGAGGGAGCTAGGTTTGAGACCCAGTACTTC,CASSLEGARFETQYF
.,many,14,TRBV12-5,TRBJ1-1,TGTGCTAGTGGTTTTTCCTGGCGGGACACTGAAGCTTTCTTT,CASGFSWRDTEAFF
TRBD1,.,16,TRBV7-2,TRBJ2-3,TGTGCCAGCAGCTTAGGATACAGGGGGCGAAGAGATACGCAGTATTTT,CASSLGYRGRRDTQYF
.,.,14,TRBV6-8,TRBJ2-1,TGTGCCAGCAAGGGGGACGCCGCTTACAATGAGCAGTTCTTC,CASKGDAAYNEQFF
.,.,13,TRBV11-2,TRBJ2-5,TGTGCCAGCAGCCCTGGTCTCGCAGAGACCCAGTACTTC,CASSPGLAETQYF
TRBD1,many,14,TRBV27,TRBJ1-2,TGTGCCAGCAGTTTGAAGGGGGCGGCCTATGGCTACACCTTC,CASSLKGAAYGYTF
TRBD1,.,15,TRBV28,TRBJ1-5,TGTGCCAGCAGTTTTGGGGACAGGGGGCGACAGCCCCAGCATTTT,CASSFGDRGRQPQHF
.,.,14,TRBV2,TRBJ1-4,TGTGCCAGCAGAGAGTTTGCAACTAATGAAAAACTGTTTTTT,CASREFATNEKLFF
.,.,12,TRBV6-1,TRBJ2-7,TGTGCCAGCAGCCCGGAACGATACGAGCAGTACTTC,CASSPERYEQYF
TRBD2,once,13,TRBV6-1,TRBJ2-1,TGTGCCGCACGGGGTGGCGGGAGGGATGAGCAGTTCTTC,CAARGGGRDEQFF
TRBD2,.,13,TRBV30,TRBJ2-7,TGTGCCTGGAGTGTAACGACTAGCGGGGGGACCAAGTTC,CAWSVTTSGGTKF
TRBD2,.,15,TRBV19,TRBJ2-5,TGTGCCAGTAGTCCCCTAGCGGTGAATCAAGAGACCCAGTACTTC,CASSPLAVNQETQYF
.,.,16,TRBV7-9,TRBJ1-6,TGTGCCAGCAGCTTAGCCCCCGGAGAGCTCAATTCACCCCTCCACTTT,CASSLAPGELNSPLHF
.,once,13,TRBV6-5,TRBJ2-3,TGTGCCACTGGGTTAGGGAGCACAGATACGCAGTATTTT,CATGLGSTDTQYF
.,.,15,TRBV5-1,TRBJ1-2,TGCGCCAGCACCCGGGACCGGAGTGGGTTCTATGGCTACACCTTC,CASTRDRSGFYGYTF
.,.,13,TRBV28,TRBJ2-3,TGTGCCAGCAGTACAGGAAGCACAGATACGCAGTATTTT,CASSTGSTDTQYF
.,.,13,TRBV6-1,TRBJ2-1,TGTGCCAGCAGGACTGTTTCCTACAATGAGCAGTTCTTC,CASRTVSYNEQFF
TRBD1,.,15,TRBV9,TRBJ1-2,TGTGCCAGCAGCGTCAACCTTCAGGGGGGAGCTGGCTACACCTTC,CASSVNLQGGAGYTF
.,.,13,TRBV2,TRBJ1-6,TGTGCCACCCGTGGAGGCCCTCAAGGCCCCCTCCACTTT,CATRGGPQGPLHF
.,.,16,TRBV15,TRBJ1-1,TGTGCCACCAGCAGGTCCACCCAGGGTCGGGGGACTGAAGCTTTCTTT,CATSRSTQGRGTEAFF
.,.,13,TRBV29-1,TRBJ1-1,TGCAGCGTTAAACAGGGCCAGAACACTGAAGCTTTCTTT,CSVKQGQNTEAFF
TRBD1,.,15,TRBV30,TRBJ1-5,TGTGCCTGGAGTAGCCAGGGGGCTAGCAATCAGCCCCAGCATTTT,CAWSSQGASNQPQHF
TRBD2,many,14,TRBV5-1,TRBJ2-2,TGCGCCAGCAGCCCGGGGGGGTTCCCCGGGGAGCTGTTTTTT,CASSPGGFPGELFF
TRBD2,.,15,TRBV6-1,TRBJ2-1,TGTGCCAGCAGTGTTTCGGGACTAGGGGATGGTGAGCAGTTCTTC,CASSVSGLGDGEQFF
.,few,11,TRBV11-2,TRBJ2-5,TGTGCCAGCAGCCTAGTAGAGACCCAGTACTTC,CASSLVETQYF
TRBD1,.,14,TRBV7-2,TRBJ1-2,TGTGCCAGCAGCTTCGGAGGGGGCGACTATGGCTACACCTTC,CASSFGGGDYGYTF
TRBD2,.,15,TRBV9,TRBJ2-3,TGTGCCAGCAGCGTGGCTAGCGGGACCACAGATACGCAGTATTTT,CASSVASGTTDTQYF
.,.,15,TRBV18,TRBJ1-1,TGTGCCAGCTCAACCGGCGGCGGATCGAACACTGAAGCTTTCTTT,CASSTGGGSNTEAFF
.,.,19,TRBV23-1,TRBJ2-7,TGCGCCAGCAGACGTTGGATCAGAGTCCGAAGTCGGGACTCCTACGAGCAGTACTTC,CASRRWIRVRSRDSYEQYF
.,once,15,TRBV5-1,TRBJ1-1,TGCGCCAGCAGCTTGGCGTCCAGGGGAAACACTGAAGCTTTCTTT,CASSLASRGNTEAFF
.,.,15,TRBV28,TRBJ1-6,TGTGCCAGCAGTTTATCTACAGGGTACGGTTCACCCCTCCACTTT,CASSLSTGYGSPLHF
.,.,14,TRBV5-1,TRBJ2-2,TGCGCCAGCAGCTTTTGGGGGGCTGGCGGGGAGCTGTTTTTT,CASSFWGAGGELFF
.,.,14,TRBV4-1,TRBJ2-5,TGCGCCAGCAGCCAGGTCGGCCGGCAAGAGACCCAGTACTTC,CASSQVGRQETQYF
.,.,15,TRBV6-5,TRBJ1-6,TGTGCCAGCAGTTACTATACAGGGAAGGCTTCACCCCTCCACTTT,CASSYYTGKASPLHF
.,once,14,TRBV15,TRBJ1-2,TGTGCCACCAGCAGAGAAGTCCAGGTCTATGGCTACACCTTC,CATSREVQVYGYTF
.,few,13,TRBV28,TRBJ1-4,TGTGCCAGCAGGCAAGGAACCGGGCGAAAACTGTTTTTT,CASRQGTGRKLFF
.,.,16,TRBV5-1,TRBJ2-2,TGCGCCAGCAGCTTGGCGGACAGTTCGAACACCGGGGAGCTGTTTTTT,CASSLADSSNTGELFF
.,.,15,TRBV19,TRBJ1-2,TGTGCCAGTACCAATCCCGGTGCAGGGCATAATGGCTACACCTTC,CASTNPGAGHNGYTF
TRBD1,once,18,TRBV4-2,TRBJ2-5,TGTGCCAGCAGCCTTCAAACCGGGACAGGGGGGTACCAAGAGACCCAGTACTTC,CASSLQTGTGGYQETQYF
TRBD1,.,16,TRBV4-1,TRBJ1-2,TGCGCCAGCAGCAAAAATCCGGGACAGGGTAGCTATGGCTACACCTTC,CASSKNPGQGSYGYTF
.,once,14,TRBV7-9,TRBJ1-6,TGTGCCAGCAGCGAAACGGGGGCAGGTTCACCCCTCCACTTT,CASSETGAGSPLHF
.,once,16,TRBV7-2,TRBJ2-2,TGTGCCAGCAGCTCCATCTGGGGTAGTCAAACCGGGGAGCTGTTTTTT,CASSSIWGSQTGELFF
.,.,16,TRBV9,TRBJ1-3,TGTGCCAGCAGCCCCATGGGGGGGAGCTCTGGAAACACCATATATTTT,CASSPMGGSSGNTIYF
.,.,13,TRBV7-2,TRBJ2-2,TGTGCCAGCAGTACTCGCGGCGCCGGGGAGCTGTTTTTT,CASSTRGAGELFF
TRBD1,.,14,TRBV6-1,TRBJ2-7,TGTGCCAGCAGTCTGGCAGGGGGCTCCTACGAGCAGTACTTC,CASSLAGGSYEQYF
.,.,14,TRBV21-1,TRBJ2-5,TGTGCCAGCAGCAAAGGGACAGGGAATGAGACCCAGTACTTC,CASSKGTGNETQYF
.,few,16,TRBV19,TRBJ2-3,TGTGCCAGTAGTACCCTATCGGGGCCGCGGGGAGATACGCAGTATTTT,CASSTLSGPRGDTQYF
.,.,13,TRBV19,TRBJ2-5,TGTGCCAGTAGTATAGTAAGGGGTGAGACCCAGTACTTC,CASSIVRGETQYF
.,.,16,TRBV25-1,TRBJ2-2,TGTGCCAGCAGTGAAGCCACAGGACTTTCAACCGGGGAGCTGTTTTTT,CASSEATGLSTGELFF
TRBD1,.,18,TRBV11-2,TRBJ1-6,TGTGCCAGCAGCGCTCCGGGACAGGGTGGTTCGGGGAATTCACCCCTCCACTTT,CASSAPGQGGSGNSPLHF
TRBD2,.,13,TRBV30,TRBJ2-1,TGTGCCTGGTGTAGCGGGGGCTACAATGAGCAGTTCTTC,CAWCSGGYNEQFF
TRBD1,.,19,TRBV11-3,TRBJ2-6,TGTGCCAGCAGCTTAGGATTGGGACAGGTGGGATCTGGGGCCAACGTCCTGACTTTC,CASSLGLGQVGSGANVLTF
.,once,15,TRBV5-4,TRBJ2-5,TGTGCCAGCAGCTCCAGAATCGCAGGCCAAGAGACCCAGTACTTC,CASSSRIAGQETQYF
.,.,13,TRBV7-9,TRBJ2-2,TGTGCCAGCAGCCTCAACCTAGCCGGGGAGCTGTTTTTT,CASSLNLAGELFF
TRBD1,.,15,TRBV5-1,TRBJ2-2,TGCGCCAGCAGCTCGGGAAGGACAGGGCCCGGGGAGCTGTTTTTT,CASSSGRTGPGELFF
.,.,14,TRBV7-6,TRBJ2-3,TGTGCCAGCAGCTCCCATGGAGTCGCAGATACGCAGTATTTT,CASSSHGVADTQYF